A selection of T cell receptor beta chains follows, all from one sample in a study of cytomegalovirus exposure and HLA in healthy donors. The table came from immunoSEQ multiplex PCR; TCRdb's copy has only in-frame clones and leaves some out. Here the sample spans more than 85,000 clones, roughly 80% being singletons. The sample comprised PBMCs. All receptors come from a man under 40 in good health and CMV-seropositive. The CDR3 runs from the conserved cysteine through the conserved F or W. The order of the fields is J gene, D gene, V gene, clone size, CDR3 DNA, CDR3 protein. D genes are given only for firm matches. Size values are once, few and many counts, or a class for expanded clones, and some rows have none.

J: TRBJ1-4
D: TRBD1
V: TRBV27
size: -
DNA: TGTGCCAGCAGTTTAGGAGGTTTCGGGACAGAAAATGAAAAACTGTTTTTT
CDR3: CASSLGGFGTENEKLFF

J: TRBJ1-1
D: TRBD1
V: TRBV30
size: -
DNA: TGTGCCTGGAGCAGGGGGCAGAGGACTGAAGCTTTCTTT
CDR3: CAWSRGQRTEAFF

J: TRBJ1-1
D: TRBD1
V: TRBV2
size: -
DNA: TGTGCCAGCAGTGCGGGGACAGGTCGAGGAAACACTGAAGCTTTCTTT
CDR3: CASSAGTGRGNTEAFF

J: TRBJ1-2
D: -
V: TRBV7-8
size: -
DNA: TGTGCCAGCAGCCCACGGCTAGTAATGGGCTACACCTTC
CDR3: CASSPRLVMGYTF

J: TRBJ1-2
D: -
V: TRBV4-3
size: once
DNA: TGCGCCAGCAGCCAGTGGGGGGGCAGTAGGGACTATGGCTACACCTTC
CDR3: CASSQWGGSRDYGYTF

J: TRBJ1-2
D: -
V: TRBV27
size: -
DNA: TGTGCCAGCAGTCAACAACAGGGTGCGGATGGCTACACCTTC
CDR3: CASSQQQGADGYTF

J: TRBJ1-4
D: TRBD1
V: TRBV7-9
size: -
DNA: TGTGCCAGCAGCTTACGACAGGGGAATGAAAAACTGTTTTTT
CDR3: CASSLRQGNEKLFF

J: TRBJ1-5
D: -
V: TRBV5-6
size: -
DNA: TGTGCCAGCAGCTTGCGAGGTTATAGCAATCAGCCCCAGCATTTT
CDR3: CASSLRGYSNQPQHF

J: TRBJ2-7
D: -
V: TRBV5-1
size: -
DNA: TGCGCCAGCCGCCCGGACGGGGGAGTAGGGTACGAGCAGTACTTC
CDR3: CASRPDGGVGYEQYF

J: TRBJ2-2
D: TRBD2
V: TRBV4-1
size: -
DNA: TGCGCCAGCAGCTTTCGGACTAGCGGGGGGCAGAACACCGGGGAGCTGTTTTTT
CDR3: CASSFRTSGGQNTGELFF

J: TRBJ1-1
D: -
V: TRBV5-1
size: -
DNA: TGCGCCAGCAGCGGGGGGACGTTGAACACTGAAGCTTTCTTT
CDR3: CASSGGTLNTEAFF

J: TRBJ2-5
D: -
V: TRBV9
size: -
DNA: TGTGCCAGCAGCGGTCCGGGACTGGCGGGGACCCAGTACTTC
CDR3: CASSGPGLAGTQYF

J: TRBJ2-5
D: -
V: TRBV5-1
size: -
DNA: TGCGCCAGCAGCTTGGATGGGGCTGGCGAGACCCAGTACTTC
CDR3: CASSLDGAGETQYF

J: TRBJ1-2
D: -
V: TRBV9
size: -
DNA: TGTGCCAGCAGCGAGGGGGATAGATCGGGGGGCTACACCTTC
CDR3: CASSEGDRSGGYTF

J: TRBJ2-5
D: TRBD1
V: TRBV7-6
size: -
DNA: TGTGCCAGCAGCCCAACCGGGACAGGGAAAGTCTCCCAGTACTTC
CDR3: CASSPTGTGKVSQYF

J: TRBJ1-5
D: TRBD1
V: TRBV2
size: -
DNA: TGTGCCAGCAAGGGACAGGCGAATCAGCCCCAGCATTTT
CDR3: CASKGQANQPQHF

J: TRBJ2-3
D: TRBD2
V: TRBV4-1
size: -
DNA: TGCGCCAGCAGCCACGAGGGGAGGGCAGATACGCAGTATTTT
CDR3: CASSHEGRADTQYF

J: TRBJ1-5
D: -
V: TRBV5-1
size: -
DNA: TGCGCCAGCAGCTCAGGGAAGAGCAATCAGCCCCAGCATTTT
CDR3: CASSSGKSNQPQHF

J: TRBJ1-1
D: TRBD1
V: TRBV2
size: -
DNA: TGTGCCAGCAGTGCGACAGGGGTCAACACTGAAGCTTTCTTT
CDR3: CASSATGVNTEAFF

J: TRBJ2-7
D: -
V: TRBV19
size: -
DNA: TGTGCCAGTAACTACCCGACGAATGATTACGAGCAGTACTTC
CDR3: CASNYPTNDYEQYF

J: TRBJ1-1
D: -
V: TRBV28
size: -
DNA: TGTGCCAGCCAGGTGGGCACTGAAGCTTTCTTT
CDR3: CASQVGTEAFF

J: TRBJ2-1
D: TRBD1
V: TRBV10-1
size: -
DNA: TGCGCCAGCAGTGATAAAGGGGGCGATGAGCAGTTCTTC
CDR3: CASSDKGGDEQFF

J: TRBJ1-1
D: TRBD1
V: TRBV9
size: -
DNA: TGTGCCAGCAGCGTAGCGAGTACAGGGGGAAGGGCTGAAGCTTTCTTT
CDR3: CASSVASTGGRAEAFF

J: TRBJ2-5
D: -
V: TRBV6-5
size: -
DNA: TGTGCCAGCAGTCCCCAACAGGCGATCCAAGAGACCCAGTACTTC
CDR3: CASSPQQAIQETQYF

J: TRBJ1-2
D: TRBD1
V: TRBV9
size: -
DNA: TGTGCCAGCAGCGCCCAACGGACGGGGACAGATGGCTACACCTTC
CDR3: CASSAQRTGTDGYTF

J: TRBJ1-4
D: TRBD1
V: TRBV6-1
size: -
DNA: TGTGCCAGCAGAAGACCGGGACAGGGGAATGAAAAACTGTTTTTT
CDR3: CASRRPGQGNEKLFF

J: TRBJ2-5
D: TRBD1
V: TRBV5-1
size: -
DNA: TGCGCCAGCAGCTTGGGGGACAGGGTAGAGACCCAGTACTTC
CDR3: CASSLGDRVETQYF

J: TRBJ1-1
D: TRBD1
V: TRBV5-6
size: -
DNA: TGTGCCAGCAGCTTGGGACGCGGGACAGGGTTTGAAGCTTTCTTT
CDR3: CASSLGRGTGFEAFF

J: TRBJ2-7
D: TRBD1
V: TRBV7-6
size: -
DNA: TGTGCCAGCAGCTCCGGACAGGAACCAACCTACGAGCAGTACTTC
CDR3: CASSSGQEPTYEQYF

J: TRBJ1-1
D: -
V: TRBV4-3
size: -
DNA: TGCGCCAGCAGCCTTGATGGTAACAGGGACACTGAAGCTTTCTTT
CDR3: CASSLDGNRDTEAFF

J: TRBJ1-1
D: -
V: TRBV6-5
size: -
DNA: TGTGCCAGCAGTCCCACGGGGGTCACTGAAGCTTTCTTT
CDR3: CASSPTGVTEAFF

J: TRBJ2-5
D: TRBD2
V: TRBV4-3
size: few
DNA: TGCGCCAGCAGCCAAGATCGGGGGGGCCAAGAGACCCAGTACTTC
CDR3: CASSQDRGGQETQYF

J: TRBJ2-7
D: TRBD1
V: TRBV25-1
size: -
DNA: TGTGCCAGCAGTGGAGTGGACAGGTCCCCCTACGAGCAGTACTTC
CDR3: CASSGVDRSPYEQYF

J: TRBJ2-2
D: -
V: TRBV2
size: -
DNA: TGTGCCAGCAATCGCGGGGCTCAGGGCGGGGAGCTGTTTTTT
CDR3: CASNRGAQGGELFF

J: TRBJ2-1
D: -
V: TRBV18
size: -
DNA: TGTGCCAGCTCACCACCGTCCGAGCAGACTGGTGAGCAGTTCTTC
CDR3: CASSPPSEQTGEQFF

J: TRBJ1-6
D: -
V: TRBV11-3
size: -
DNA: TGTGCCAGCAGCCGACACTATAATTCACCCCTCCACTTT
CDR3: CASSRHYNSPLHF

J: TRBJ2-4
D: -
V: TRBV5-8
size: -
DNA: TGTGCCAGCAGCTTGGGCGGGATAGAAAACATTCAGTACTTC
CDR3: CASSLGGIENIQYF

J: TRBJ2-3
D: TRBD2
V: TRBV27
size: -
DNA: TGTGCCAGCAGTGGACTAGCTAGCACAGATACGCAGTATTTT
CDR3: CASSGLASTDTQYF

J: TRBJ1-4
D: -
V: TRBV6-5
size: -
DNA: TGTGCCAGCAGTTACAGGGGCCTTGAAAAACTGTTTTTT
CDR3: CASSYRGLEKLFF

J: TRBJ1-4
D: TRBD1
V: TRBV4-3
size: -
DNA: TGCGCCAGCAGCCAACAAACCGGGACAGGGATCGGAAAACTGTTTTTT
CDR3: CASSQQTGTGIGKLFF

J: TRBJ2-3
D: TRBD2
V: TRBV7-2
size: -
DNA: TGTGCCAGCAGCATCACTAGCGGGAAAGGAGCAGATACGCAGTATTTT
CDR3: CASSITSGKGADTQYF

J: TRBJ2-7
D: -
V: TRBV7-9
size: -
DNA: TGTGCCAGCAGCCTCCGTGGGAGACCCTACGAGCAGTACTTC
CDR3: CASSLRGRPYEQYF

J: TRBJ2-5
D: -
V: TRBV5-4
size: -
DNA: TGTGCCAGCAGCTCGTTGTCGGTACGAGAGACCCAGTACTTC
CDR3: CASSSLSVRETQYF

J: TRBJ1-1
D: TRBD1
V: TRBV7-2
size: -
DNA: TGTGCCAGCAGCCCACGACAGGGGAGGGACACTGAAGCTTTCTTT
CDR3: CASSPRQGRDTEAFF